This TCR beta chain derives from a study of early T cells in non-severe SARS-CoV-2 infection. Trimming at V came to 4 bases and at J to 2 bases, leaving 3 bases not matched to a gene. The CDR3 has 13 amino acids. The germline V gene encodes CDR1 DFQATT and CDR2 SNEGSKA (reference sequence). TCRdb called the 5' RACE reads again in MiXCR, with one record for every CDR3 protein. The sample has some 66,000 distinct CDR3 sequences, about an eighth seen once. Regarding this clonotype: Antigen: not known.

Whole-study findings and limits: The study's VDJdb matching favored anti-spike CD8 responses and missed private and CD4 specificities.

Sequenced sample: whole blood. The V and J genes are TRBV20-1 and TRBJ2-5; 8 bases fit TRBD1. This receptor was taken from an adult who was a healthcare worker with PCR-confirmed SARS-CoV-2 infection or an uninfected control (not recorded which). For the CDR3, the DNA is TGCAGTGCTATCGGGACAGGACAAGAGACCCAGTACTTC. This codes for CSAIGTGQETQYF.